This T cell receptor (beta chain) was sequenced for a study of beta chain features in type 1 diabetes. Study-level findings and limits: Moderately but significantly shorter TCRB CDR3s were found in Type 1 diabetes patients in all four CD4+ subsets. Patients' naive, central memory and Treg TCRB repertoires seemed closer to one another than those of healthy donors. PCR might favor shorter templates, but any such skew would affect patients and controls equally.

Reverse transcription of all isolated RNA meant that expressed TCRB transcripts were sequenced. Clones were sequenced by immunoSEQ multiplex PCR, and TCRdb holds only the in-frame ones, with some missing. The table shows some 280,000 clones, with around an eighth occurring only once. Germline assignment: CDR1 SNHLY and CDR2 FYNNEI. This CDR3 contains 10 residues. V lost 0 bases and J 12 bases, leaving 3 bases between the germline ends. As for this clone: Its target is not known.

The clonotype was recovered from a man aged 30-40 years with type 1 diabetes. Source material: naive CD4+ T cells from blood. The chain couples TRBV2 to TRBJ2-1; no clear D. Here the CDR3 DNA reads TGTGCCAGCAGTGAAGCTCTGCAGTTCTTC. Translated, it gives CASSEALQFF.